This T cell receptor beta chain was recovered during a study of T cell repertoires in aging, cancer and after chemotherapy. Background on the study: Donors were grouped into six age bands spanning 30 or younger through 70 or older. Paired samples before and after chemotherapy came from glioblastoma patients receiving temozolomide-based therapy.

The germline V gene encodes CDR1 MRHNA and CDR2 SNTAGT. Trimming took 5 bases from V and 7 from J, leaving 17 bases between them. CDR3 length: 14 amino acids. This clonotype was observed a few times. The antigen is not known. Peripheral blood genomic DNA, not sorted cells or RNA, was the template. A mixed TRB-A/B primer pool amplified rearranged TRB by multiplex touch-down PCR. TCRdb re-analysed the multiplex PCR reads in MiXCR, keeping a single row per CDR3 protein. Of 7,000 to 9,000 distinct CDR3 sequences listed, about 41% are singletons. Study outcomes and limitations: Age-matched healthy donors had significantly more diverse, less clonal blood TCR repertoires than untreated cancer patients. Immunological memory after chemotherapy cannot be judged from the repertoire data.

Sequencing was performed on blood. The V call is TRBV6-4, the J call TRBJ1-2; D is possibly TRBD1 (6 bases). This clonotype was obtained from a human donor with a solid tumor. CDR3 residues: CASSQERGMGGYTF. The CDR3 DNA reads TGTGCCAGCAGTCAAGAGAGGGGGATGGGTGGCTACACCTTC.